These T cell receptor beta chains were read from a single sample in a study of blood T cell repertoires in COVID-19. Using immunoSEQ multiplex PCR, the repertoire was profiled, and TCRdb retains in-frame clones only, with some absent. The repertoire holds tens of thousands of clones, with around 82% as singletons. Sequencing input: peripheral blood. These receptors were taken from a man aged 80 or over with COVID-19, enrolled during active disease. Both conserved end residues are part of each CDR3. Each record gives: D gene, clone size, V gene, J gene, CDR3 DNA, CDR3 protein. The D gene is left open where the match is weak. A clone size is listed for some rows: how often the clone was seen (once, few, many), or a class if it is expanded.

D: NA
size: NA
V: TRBV3-1/TRBV3-2
J: TRBJ1-1
DNA: TGTGCCTGCAGCCAAGAAAATCTTCGAGGTGGAGCTTTCTTT
CDR3: CACSQENLRGGAFF

D: NA
size: NA
V: TRBV27
J: TRBJ2-5
DNA: TGTGCCAGCAGGCCCGACAGCCAAGAGACCCAGTACTTC
CDR3: CASRPDSQETQYF

D: TRBD1
size: few
V: TRBV10-2
J: TRBJ1-5
DNA: TGCGCCAGCAATACACGGGACAGGTTAGATCAGCCCCAGCATTTT
CDR3: CASNTRDRLDQPQHF

D: NA
size: few
V: TRBV3-1/TRBV3-2
J: TRBJ1-2
DNA: TGTGCCAGCAGCCAGCTGGGGGGGCAGGGCTACACCTTC
CDR3: CASSQLGGQGYTF

D: NA
size: NA
V: TRBV15
J: TRBJ2-5
DNA: TGTGCCACCAGCAGTAAAGAGACCCAGTACTTC
CDR3: CATSSKETQYF

D: TRBD1
size: NA
V: TRBV30
J: TRBJ1-5
DNA: TGTGCCTGGAGTCCGGGACAGGGGTTCAATCAGCCCCAGCATTTT
CDR3: CAWSPGQGFNQPQHF

D: NA
size: NA
V: TRBV7-2
J: TRBJ1-5
DNA: TGTGCCAGCAGCCGGGACACCAATCAGCCCCAGCATTTT
CDR3: CASSRDTNQPQHF

D: TRBD1
size: NA
V: TRBV11-2
J: TRBJ1-4
DNA: TGTGCCAGCAGCTTATCGGGACAGCCCAATGAAAAACTGTTTTTT
CDR3: CASSLSGQPNEKLFF

D: TRBD1
size: few
V: TRBV10-2
J: TRBJ2-3
DNA: TGCGCCAGCAGTTATGGGACAGGGGGGACAGATACGCAGTATTTT
CDR3: CASSYGTGGTDTQYF

D: TRBD1
size: NA
V: TRBV19
J: TRBJ2-7
DNA: TGTGCCAGGAACAGGGGATACGAGCAGTACTTC
CDR3: CARNRGYEQYF

D: NA
size: once
V: TRBV28
J: TRBJ1-1
DNA: TGTGCCAGCAGTTTCGGCACCGCGGGAGCTTTCTTT
CDR3: CASSFGTAGAFF

D: NA
size: NA
V: TRBV13
J: TRBJ1-2
DNA: TGTGCCAGCAGCTTTCAGGGGCTCAAGGCTGGCTACACCTTC
CDR3: CASSFQGLKAGYTF

D: NA
size: NA
V: TRBV27
J: TRBJ2-1
DNA: TGTGCCAGCAGACCGCTGGCGGGGCCGACCTACAATGAGCAGTTCTTC
CDR3: CASRPLAGPTYNEQFF

D: TRBD1
size: NA
V: TRBV24-1
J: TRBJ2-5
DNA: TGTGCCACCAGTGAAGGGACAGTGACGACCCAGTACTTC
CDR3: CATSEGTVTTQYF

D: TRBD1
size: NA
V: TRBV6-2/TRBV6-3
J: TRBJ2-3
DNA: TGTGCCAGCAGTTACAACAGGGGAGCAGATACGCAGTATTTT
CDR3: CASSYNRGADTQYF

D: NA
size: few
V: TRBV25-1
J: TRBJ2-5
DNA: TGTGCCAGCAGACAGGACCAAGAGACCCAGTACTTC
CDR3: CASRQDQETQYF

D: TRBD1
size: few
V: TRBV28
J: TRBJ1-5
DNA: TGTGCCAGCAGTTTCCAGGGGGCGAGGAGCAATCAGCCCCAGCATTTT
CDR3: CASSFQGARSNQPQHF

D: TRBD1
size: few
V: TRBV18
J: TRBJ1-5
DNA: TGTGCCAGCTCACCCGGGACAGGGGATCAGCCCCAGCATTTT
CDR3: CASSPGTGDQPQHF

D: TRBD1
size: NA
V: TRBV5-1
J: TRBJ2-7
DNA: TGCGCCAGCAGCACCGGGACAGGGGTCGCATCCTACGAGCAGTACTTC
CDR3: CASSTGTGVASYEQYF

D: TRBD1
size: NA
V: TRBV7-2
J: TRBJ2-2
DNA: TGTGCCAGCAGCTTAATGGGACAGATAAACACCGGGGAGCTGTTTTTT
CDR3: CASSLMGQINTGELFF

D: NA
size: NA
V: TRBV4-1
J: TRBJ1-5
DNA: TGCGCCAGCAGCCAAGATGCGGGGGCGAGGGGCAATCAGCCCCAGCATTTT
CDR3: CASSQDAGARGNQPQHF

D: NA
size: once
V: TRBV7-2
J: TRBJ2-2
DNA: TGTGCCAGCAGCTTATGGGCCAATAAGAACACCGGGGAGCTGTTTTTT
CDR3: CASSLWANKNTGELFF

D: NA
size: once
V: TRBV5-1
J: TRBJ1-2
DNA: TGCGCCAGCAGCCCAACGGGGGTAGAGGGCTACACCTTC
CDR3: CASSPTGVEGYTF

D: NA
size: NA
V: TRBV29-1
J: TRBJ1-1
DNA: TGCAGCGTTGAATTGAAAGCGAACACTGAAGCTTTCTTT
CDR3: CSVELKANTEAFF

D: TRBD1
size: NA
V: TRBV7-2
J: TRBJ2-7
DNA: TGTGCCAGCAGCTTAGGGGGACAGGGCGTTGGCGAGCAGTACTTC
CDR3: CASSLGGQGVGEQYF

D: TRBD2
size: NA
V: TRBV10-1
J: TRBJ2-2
DNA: TGCGTCAGCAAATGGAGTTTCCAGCGGGAGGACACCGGGGAGCTGTTTTTT
CDR3: CVSKWSFQREDTGELFF

D: NA
size: NA
V: TRBV20-1
J: TRBJ2-1
DNA: TGCAGTGCTAGTTGGCTAGCGAGGAATGAGCAGTTCTTC
CDR3: CSASWLARNEQFF

D: TRBD2
size: few
V: TRBV29-1
J: TRBJ2-5
DNA: TGCAGCTCACGGGGAGGGAGAGGCCAAGAGACCCAGTACTTC
CDR3: CSSRGGRGQETQYF